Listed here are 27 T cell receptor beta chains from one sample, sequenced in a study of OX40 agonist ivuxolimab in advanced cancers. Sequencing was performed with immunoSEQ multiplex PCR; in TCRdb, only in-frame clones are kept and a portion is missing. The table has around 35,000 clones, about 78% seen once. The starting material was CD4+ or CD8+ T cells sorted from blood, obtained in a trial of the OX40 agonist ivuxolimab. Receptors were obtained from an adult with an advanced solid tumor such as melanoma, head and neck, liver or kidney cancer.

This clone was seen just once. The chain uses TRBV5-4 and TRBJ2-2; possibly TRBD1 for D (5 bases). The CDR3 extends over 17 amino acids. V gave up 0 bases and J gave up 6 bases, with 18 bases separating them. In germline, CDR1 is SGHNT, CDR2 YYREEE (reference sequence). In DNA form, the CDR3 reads TGTGCCAGCAGCTTGGCCGCCGACAGTAGGTTTTCCGGGGAGCTGTTTTTT. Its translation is CASSLAADSRFSGELFF.

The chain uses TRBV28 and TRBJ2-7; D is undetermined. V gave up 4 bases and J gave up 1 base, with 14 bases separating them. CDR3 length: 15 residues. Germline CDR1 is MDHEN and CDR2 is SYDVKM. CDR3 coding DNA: TGTGCCAGCAGTTCTCCGCAGGACCCTTCCTACGAGCAGTACTTC. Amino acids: CASSSPQDPSYEQYF.

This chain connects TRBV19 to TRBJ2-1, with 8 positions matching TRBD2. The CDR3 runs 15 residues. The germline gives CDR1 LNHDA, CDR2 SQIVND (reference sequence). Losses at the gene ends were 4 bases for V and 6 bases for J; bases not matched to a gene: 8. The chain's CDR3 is CASSTRAGGPNEQFF. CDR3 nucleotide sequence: TGTGCCAGTAGTACACGGGCGGGGGGCCCCAATGAGCAGTTCTTC.

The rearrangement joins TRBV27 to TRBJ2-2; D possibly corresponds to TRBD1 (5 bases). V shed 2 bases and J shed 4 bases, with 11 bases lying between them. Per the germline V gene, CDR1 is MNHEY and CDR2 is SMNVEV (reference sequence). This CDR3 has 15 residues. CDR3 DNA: TGTGCCAGCAGTTTACTTACCAGGGCCACCGGGGAGCTGTTTTTT. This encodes CASSLLTRATGELFF.

Written as DNA, the CDR3 is TGTGCCAGCAGTCCCCCCCAGCGGGGGGACTACAATGAGCAGTTCTTC. It translates to CASSPPQRGDYNEQFF. The chain carries TRBV6-6 and TRBJ2-1; 9 nucleotides align to TRBD2. Per the germline V gene, CDR1 is MNHNY and CDR2 is SVGAGI (reference sequence). J was trimmed by 3 bases and V by 5 bases; bases with no gene match: 8. This CDR3 has 16 residues.

CDR3 coding DNA: TGCAGCGTTGCGGGAGTGTCGAACACCGGGGAGCTGTTTTTT. It codes for CSVAGVSNTGELFF. The chain couples TRBV29-1 to TRBJ2-2, with a weak D call TRBD2 (6 bases). The CDR3 loop spans 14 amino acids. The ends were cut back, 4 bases at V and 0 bases at J, with 9 bases in the middle. Germline CDR1 reads SQVTM; CDR2 reads ANQGSEA.

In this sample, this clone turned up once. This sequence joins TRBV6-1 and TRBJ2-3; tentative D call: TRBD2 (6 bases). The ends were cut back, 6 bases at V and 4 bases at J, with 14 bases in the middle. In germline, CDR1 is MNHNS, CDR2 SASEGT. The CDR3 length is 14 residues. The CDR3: CASRWGLEADTQYF. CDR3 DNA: TGTGCCAGCAGATGGGGACTGGAGGCAGATACGCAGTATTTT.

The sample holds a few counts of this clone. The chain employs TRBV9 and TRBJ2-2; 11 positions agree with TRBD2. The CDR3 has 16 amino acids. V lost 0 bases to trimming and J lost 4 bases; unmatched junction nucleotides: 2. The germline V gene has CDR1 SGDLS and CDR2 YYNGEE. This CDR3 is CASSVGTSGSTGELFF. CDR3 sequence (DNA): TGTGCCAGCAGCGTAGGGACTAGCGGGTCCACCGGGGAGCTGTTTTTT.

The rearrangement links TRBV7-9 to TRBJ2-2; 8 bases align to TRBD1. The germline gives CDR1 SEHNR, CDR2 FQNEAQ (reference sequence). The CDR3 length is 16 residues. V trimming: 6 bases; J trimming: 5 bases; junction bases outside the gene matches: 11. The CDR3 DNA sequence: TGTGCCAGCAGTTTACCCACAGGGGGGCAGACCGGGGAGCTGTTTTTT. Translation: CASSLPTGGQTGELFF.

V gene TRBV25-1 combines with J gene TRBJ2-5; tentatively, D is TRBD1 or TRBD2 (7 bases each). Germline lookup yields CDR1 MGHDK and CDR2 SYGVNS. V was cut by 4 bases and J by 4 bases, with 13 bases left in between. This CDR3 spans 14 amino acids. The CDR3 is CASSATRGGETQYF. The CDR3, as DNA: TGTGCCAGCAGTGCAACCAGGGGGGGAGAGACCCAGTACTTC.

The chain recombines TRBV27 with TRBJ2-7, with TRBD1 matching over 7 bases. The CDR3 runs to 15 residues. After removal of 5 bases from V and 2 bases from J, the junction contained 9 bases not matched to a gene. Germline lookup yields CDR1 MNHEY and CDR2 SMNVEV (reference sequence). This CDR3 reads CASSPDRDKTYEQYF. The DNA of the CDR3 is TGTGCCAGCAGTCCAGACAGGGATAAGACCTACGAGCAGTACTTC.

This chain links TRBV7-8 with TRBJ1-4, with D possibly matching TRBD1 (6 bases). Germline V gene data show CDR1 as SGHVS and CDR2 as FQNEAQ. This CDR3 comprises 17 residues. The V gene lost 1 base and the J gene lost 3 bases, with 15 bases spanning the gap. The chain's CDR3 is CASSLGEGVYPNEKLFF. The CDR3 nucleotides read TGTGCCAGCAGCTTAGGCGAGGGGGTATACCCTAATGAAAAACTGTTTTTT. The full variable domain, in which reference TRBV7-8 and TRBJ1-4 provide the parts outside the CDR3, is GAGVSQSPRYKVAKRGQDVALRCDPISGHVSLFWYQQALGQGPEFLTYFQNEAQLDKSGLPSDRFFAERPEGSVSTLKIQRTQQEDSAVYLCASSLGEGVYPNEKLFFGSGTQLSVL.

The CDR3 spells CAWARTRGETQYF. The CDR3 nucleotides read TGTGCCTGGGCCAGGACTAGGGGAGAGACCCAGTACTTC. The chain combines TRBV30 with TRBJ2-5; TRBD2 agrees at 7 bases. Germline V lookup: CDR1 GTSNPN, CDR2 SVGIG (reference sequence). This CDR3 has 13 residues. Trimming cost V 5 bases and J 4 bases; bases outside gene matches: 7.

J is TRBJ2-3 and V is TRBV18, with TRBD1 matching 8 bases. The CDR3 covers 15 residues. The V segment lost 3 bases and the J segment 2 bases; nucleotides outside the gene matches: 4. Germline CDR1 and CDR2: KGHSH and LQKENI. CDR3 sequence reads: CASSPQGAFTDTQYF. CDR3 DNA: TGTGCCAGCTCACCTCAGGGGGCTTTCACAGATACGCAGTATTTT.

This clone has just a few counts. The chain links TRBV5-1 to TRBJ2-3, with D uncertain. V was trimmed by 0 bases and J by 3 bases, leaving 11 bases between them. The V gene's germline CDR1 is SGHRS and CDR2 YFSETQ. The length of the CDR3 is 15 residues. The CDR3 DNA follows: TGCGCCAGCAGCTTGGGGGAAGCGTTAACAGATACGCAGTATTTT. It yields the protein CASSLGEALTDTQYF.

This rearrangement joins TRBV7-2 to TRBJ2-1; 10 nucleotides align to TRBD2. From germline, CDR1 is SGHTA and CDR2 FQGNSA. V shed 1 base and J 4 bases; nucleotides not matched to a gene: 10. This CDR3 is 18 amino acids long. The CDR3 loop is CASSLGAPAGGLYNEQFF. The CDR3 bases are TGTGCCAGCAGCTTAGGGGCCCCAGCGGGAGGGCTTTACAATGAGCAGTTCTTC.

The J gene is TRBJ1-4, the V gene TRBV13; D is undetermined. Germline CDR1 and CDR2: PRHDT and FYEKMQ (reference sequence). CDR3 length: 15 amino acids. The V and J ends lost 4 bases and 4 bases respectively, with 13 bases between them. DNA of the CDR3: TGTGCCAGCAGCTCCCCCGACGGAAATAATGAAAAACTGTTTTTT. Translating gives CASSSPDGNNEKLFF.

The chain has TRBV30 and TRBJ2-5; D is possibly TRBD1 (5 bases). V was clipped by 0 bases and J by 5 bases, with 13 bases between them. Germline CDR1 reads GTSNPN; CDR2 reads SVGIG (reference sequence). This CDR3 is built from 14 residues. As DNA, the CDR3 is TGTGCCTGGAGTGTACAGGCCCGACAGGAGACCCAGTACTTC. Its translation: CAWSVQARQETQYF.

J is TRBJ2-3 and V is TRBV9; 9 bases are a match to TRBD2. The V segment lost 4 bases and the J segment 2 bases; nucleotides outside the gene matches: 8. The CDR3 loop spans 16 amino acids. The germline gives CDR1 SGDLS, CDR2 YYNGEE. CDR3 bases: TGTGCCAGCAGCTCAGAGAGCGGGGGGACCACAGATACGCAGTATTTT. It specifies CASSSESGGTTDTQYF.

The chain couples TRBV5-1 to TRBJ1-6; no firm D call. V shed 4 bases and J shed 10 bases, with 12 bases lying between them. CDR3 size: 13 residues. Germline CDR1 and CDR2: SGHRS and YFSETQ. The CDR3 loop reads CASSPGPESPLHF. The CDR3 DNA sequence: TGCGCCAGCAGCCCCGGACCGGAATCACCCCTCCACTTT.

The CDR3 DNA follows: TGTGCCAGCAACCCCGGGACTAGCGGGAGGGCCGGGCAGTACTTC. This codes for CASNPGTSGRAGQYF. The chain uses TRBV7-8 and TRBJ2-7; 16 positions agree with TRBD2. From germline, CDR1 is SGHVS and CDR2 FQNEAQ. This CDR3 contains 15 residues. V lost 7 bases, J lost 9 bases, and 9 bases stayed unmatched.

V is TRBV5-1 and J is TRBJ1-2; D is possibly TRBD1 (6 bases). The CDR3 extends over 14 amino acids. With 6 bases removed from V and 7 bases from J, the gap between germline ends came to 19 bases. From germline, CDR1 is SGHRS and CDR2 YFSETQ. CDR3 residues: CASTGGGVGFGYTF. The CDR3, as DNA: TGCGCCAGCACCGGGGGGGGCGTCGGGTTTGGCTACACCTTC.

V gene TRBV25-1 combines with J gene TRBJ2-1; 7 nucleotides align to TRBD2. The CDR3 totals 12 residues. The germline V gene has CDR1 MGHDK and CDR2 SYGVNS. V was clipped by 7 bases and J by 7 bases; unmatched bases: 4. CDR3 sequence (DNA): TGTGCCAGCAAAAGGGAGGGGAATGAGCAGTTCTTC. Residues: CASKREGNEQFF.

This CDR3 is CASSVKGASRIRYTF. In nucleotides, the CDR3 is TGTGCCAGCAGTGTAAAAGGAGCGAGCCGAATTCGTTACACCTTC. The gene calls are TRBV6-1 and TRBJ1-2; D ambiguous. CDR3 length: 15 amino acids. Trimming left V 4 bases short and J 11 bases short, with 23 bases between. Germline V gene sequence: CDR1 MNHNS, CDR2 SASEGT.

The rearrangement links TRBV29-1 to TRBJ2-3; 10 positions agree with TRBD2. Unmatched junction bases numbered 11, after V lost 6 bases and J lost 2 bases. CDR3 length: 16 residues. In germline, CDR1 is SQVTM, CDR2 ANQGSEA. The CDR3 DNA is TGCAGCGTCCTTAGCCTGACTAGCGGGTTCACAGATACGCAGTATTTT. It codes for CSVLSLTSGFTDTQYF.

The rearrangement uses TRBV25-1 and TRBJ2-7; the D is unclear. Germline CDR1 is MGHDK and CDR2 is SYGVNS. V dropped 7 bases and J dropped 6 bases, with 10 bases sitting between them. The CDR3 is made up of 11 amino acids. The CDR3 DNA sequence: TGTGCCAGCACATTGGGTGGCGAGCAGTACTTC. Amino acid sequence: CASTLGGEQYF.

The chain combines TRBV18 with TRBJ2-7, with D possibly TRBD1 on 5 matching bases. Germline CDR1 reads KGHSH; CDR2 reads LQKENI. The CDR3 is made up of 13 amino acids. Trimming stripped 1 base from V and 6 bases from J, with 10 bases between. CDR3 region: CASSPQGRLEQYF. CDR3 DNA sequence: TGTGCCAGCTCACCACAGGGGCGCCTCGAGCAGTACTTC.